What follows are 23 T cell receptor beta chains derived from one specimen sequenced in a study of blood T cell repertoires in COVID-19. This table comes from immunoSEQ multiplex PCR, and its TCRdb copy is limited to in-frame clones, with some not included. Altogether 75,000 to 90,000 clones are present, 75% to 85% being singletons, with the ten largest covering roughly 36%. Sequenced material: peripheral blood. The source is a man aged 55 to 70 with COVID-19, enrolled during active disease.

The chain links TRBV19 to TRBJ1-2; no reliable D call. Germline V gives CDR1 LNHDA, CDR2 SQIVND (reference sequence). Trimming took 0 bases from V and 5 from J, leaving 19 bases between them. The CDR3 spans 17 residues. The CDR3 spells CASSIDRRTTASYGYTF. CDR3 sequence (DNA): TGTGCCAGTAGTATAGATCGGCGGACTACAGCCTCTTATGGCTACACCTTC.

The chain couples TRBV7-9 to TRBJ2-7, with TRBD1 matching 11 bases. Trimming removed 6 bases from V and 6 bases from J; junction bases left unmatched: 10. The germline V gene encodes CDR1 SEHNR and CDR2 FQNEAQ (reference sequence). This CDR3 has 15 residues. The CDR3 DNA follows: TGTGCCAGCAGGACCGACGGGACAGGGGGGACCGAGCAGTACTTC. The encoded protein is CASRTDGTGGTEQYF.

The chain links TRBV5-6 to TRBJ1-2, with TRBD1 as a possible D gene (5 bases). Per germline, CDR1 SGHDT and CDR2 YYEEEE. The germline V and J ends were trimmed by 1 base and 8 bases, with 9 bases remaining between them. CDR3 length: 12 amino acids. The CDR3 coding sequence is TGTGCCAGCAGCTTGAAGGGGTACGGCTACACCTTC. It codes for CASSLKGYGYTF.

The V and J genes are TRBV30 and TRBJ2-2; 10 bases fit TRBD1. The CDR3 spans 15 residues. J gave up 7 bases and V 0 bases, and 5 bases lay outside the gene matches. Germline lookup yields CDR1 GTSNPN and CDR2 SVGIG (reference sequence). CDR3 amino acids: CAWSVGQGFGGELFF. The CDR3 nucleotides are TGTGCCTGGAGTGTGGGACAGGGGTTTGGCGGGGAGCTGTTTTTT.

V gene TRBV2 combines with J gene TRBJ2-1; D is perhaps TRBD1 (6 bases). Trimming pared 6 bases from V and 7 bases from J, leaving 10 bases between. CDR1 SNHLY and CDR2 FYNNEI come from the germline V gene. This CDR3 region has 12 residues. This chain's CDR3 is CASRLTGNEQFF. Here the CDR3 DNA reads TGTGCCAGCAGACTCACAGGGAATGAGCAGTTCTTC.

V and J are TRBV7-3 and TRBJ2-1, with D possibly being TRBD1 (6 bases). CDR3 size: 15 residues. Deletions cut 2 bases from V and 0 bases from J, with 8 bases between. Germline V gene sequence: CDR1 SGHTA, CDR2 FQGTGA. CDR3 amino acids: CASSLQGSSYNEQFF. The CDR3 DNA reads as TGTGCCAGCAGCTTACAGGGGAGCTCCTACAATGAGCAGTTCTTC.

In this sample, this clone turned up once. The V and J genes are TRBV7-2 and TRBJ1-5; maybe TRBD1 (6 bases). The CDR3 runs 16 residues. The V end was cut by 5 bases, the J end by 1 base, with 15 bases between. Germline assignment: CDR1 SGHTA and CDR2 FQGNSA. The CDR3: CASSARGGASNQPQHF. The DNA of the CDR3 is TGTGCCAGCAGCGCTAGGGGGGGTGCGAGCAATCAGCCCCAGCATTTT.

This clone occurred a few times. V gene TRBV5-1 combines with J gene TRBJ2-1; 9 nucleotides agree with TRBD2. CDR1 and CDR2 from the germline V gene are SGHRS and YFSETQ. The CDR3 length is 15 residues. Germline trimming cut 3 bases from V and 7 bases from J; bases unmatched to any gene: 8. This CDR3 is CASSSEGLAYNEQFF. The CDR3 bases are TGCGCCAGCAGCTCGGAGGGACTAGCATATAATGAGCAGTTCTTC.

The rearrangement uses TRBV21-1 and TRBJ1-1. TRBV21-1 counts as a pseudogene. The CDR3 contains 13 residues. The CDR3 DNA reads as TGTGCCAGCTGGGGGGTAGGGGACACTGAAGCTTTCTTT. Residues: CASWGVGDTEAFF.

This clone appeared once. The chain uses TRBV19 and TRBJ1-1; 8 positions match TRBD1. Germline-derived CDR1 and CDR2 are LNHDA and SQIVND (reference sequence). Trimming cost V 8 bases and J 0 bases; bases outside gene matches: 5. There are 14 residues in the CDR3. The CDR3 sequence: CASRWDRLNTEAFF. In nucleotides, the CDR3 is TGTGCCAGTCGATGGGACAGGTTGAACACTGAAGCTTTCTTT.

The rearrangement uses TRBV18 and TRBJ1-1; a possible D gene is TRBD1 (6 bases). Deletions cut 8 bases from V and 6 bases from J, with 13 bases between. The CDR3 has 12 amino acids. Germline assignment: CDR1 KGHSH and CDR2 LQKENI. The CDR3: CASTAGVPEAFF. In DNA, the CDR3 is TGTGCCAGCACGGCAGGGGTGCCTGAAGCTTTCTTT.

The chain joins TRBV5-8 to TRBJ2-7; TRBD1 might be the D (6 bases). This CDR3 comprises 13 residues. Trimming removed 9 bases at V and 6 bases at J, with 19 bases between. Germline V gene data show CDR1 as SGHTS and CDR2 as YDEGEE. CDR3 DNA: TGTGCCACCACCCCCAGGGGTCGTGGCGAGCAGTACTTC. Residues: CATTPRGRGEQYF.

The genes are TRBV18 and TRBJ2-2, with 7 bases that match TRBD1. J was trimmed by 5 bases and V by 3 bases; bases with no gene match: 3. The germline V gene encodes CDR1 KGHSH and CDR2 LQKENI. The length of the CDR3 is 14 residues. As DNA, the CDR3 is TGTGCCAGCTCACCCTTACAGGGGACCGGGGAGCTGTTTTTT. Protein product: CASSPLQGTGELFF.

This clone has more than one count but fewer than ten. V and J are TRBV6-6 and TRBJ2-2; TRBD2 aligns across 7 bases. The V gene's germline CDR1 is MNHNY and CDR2 SVGAGI (reference sequence). V shed 2 bases, J shed 5 bases, and the junction held 5 bases outside the gene matches. This CDR3 region has 15 residues. The CDR3 nucleotides are TGTGCCAGCAGTTACATTGGGGAGGGAACCGGGGAGCTGTTTTTT. Translation: CASSYIGEGTGELFF.

This clone was detected once. The V gene is TRBV3-1 (or the pseudogene TRBV3-2), the J gene TRBJ2-7, with a weak D call TRBD2 (6 bases). The CDR3 is 16 residues long. In germline, CDR1 is LGHDT, CDR2 YNNKEL (reference sequence). V dropped 3 bases and J dropped 2 bases, with 17 bases sitting between them. CDR3 nucleotides: TGTGCCAGCAGCCACAACCCGGCGGGGCCGCCCTACGAGCAGTACTTC. Residues: CASSHNPAGPPYEQYF.

This clone was picked up one time. This rearrangement joins TRBV15 to TRBJ2-6; no firm D call. Germline-derived CDR1 and CDR2 are LNHNV and YYDKDF (reference sequence). This CDR3 is 13 amino acids long. V lost 11 bases and J 0 bases, leaving 8 bases between the germline ends. The CDR3 coding sequence is TGTGCCTCGTCGTTCTCTGGGGCCAACGTCCTGACTTTC. Residues: CASSFSGANVLTF.

The chain combines TRBV19 with TRBJ2-4; maybe TRBD1 (6 bases). Germline CDR1 reads LNHDA; CDR2 reads SQIVND (reference sequence). This CDR3 is built from 15 residues. Deletions cut 5 bases from V and 5 bases from J, with 16 bases between. CDR3: CASSARGLVENIQYF. The CDR3 DNA reads as TGTGCCAGTAGTGCCAGGGGCCTGGTTGAAAACATTCAGTACTTC.

This clone has only one observation. Here the CDR3 DNA reads TGTGCCATCGATAGCGGGAGGGCAGAAGAGACCCAGTACTTC. It specifies CAIDSGRAEETQYF. The chain has TRBV10-3 and TRBJ2-5; 11 bases match TRBD2. The ends lost 8 bases at V and 3 bases at J; junction bases unmatched: 5. The germline V gene encodes CDR1 ENHRY and CDR2 SYGVKD. The CDR3 has 14 amino acids.

The chain joins TRBV3-1 (or the pseudogene TRBV3-2) to TRBJ1-6; D call uncertain. V was trimmed by 4 bases and J by 10 bases, leaving 11 bases between them. The germline CDR1 and CDR2 sequences are LGHDT and YNNKEL (reference sequence). This CDR3 is 13 amino acids long. The CDR3 coding sequence is TGTGCCAGCAGCCCGGGAGAACCCTCACCCCTCCACTTT. Protein sequence: CASSPGEPSPLHF.

The chain has TRBV6-2 or TRBV6-3 and TRBJ1-6, with 8 bases lining up with TRBD1. The CDR3 consists of 16 residues. Germline V CDR1 and CDR2: MNHEY, SVGEGT. With V trimmed by 5 bases and J by 5 bases, 8 bases remained unmatched. CDR3 loop: CASSNARTGNNSPLHF. The CDR3 coding sequence is TGTGCCAGCAGTAACGCTCGGACAGGGAATAATTCACCCCTCCACTTT.

This clone was detected only once. This chain connects TRBV27 to TRBJ2-7, with 10 positions matching TRBD1. V was pared by 9 bases and J by 7 bases, with 9 bases of the junction left unmatched. The CDR3 spans 13 residues. Per the germline V gene, CDR1 is MNHEY and CDR2 is SMNVEV (reference sequence). This CDR3 is CASSGTGEGEQYF. CDR3 DNA sequence: TGTGCCAGTTCCGGGACAGGGGAGGGGGAGCAGTACTTC.

The V call is TRBV5-4, the J call TRBJ2-5, with D perhaps TRBD1 (7 bases). The CDR3 totals 14 residues. The ends were cut back, 3 bases at V and 2 bases at J, with 11 bases in the middle. In germline, CDR1 is SGHNT, CDR2 YYREEE (reference sequence). The CDR3 loop reads CASSWGDRQETQYF. The CDR3 DNA follows: TGTGCCAGCAGCTGGGGGGACAGACAAGAGACCCAGTACTTC.

Here the CDR3 DNA reads TGTGCCAGCAGTGAAACAGGGCTAAGGACTGAAGCTTTCTTT. The encoded protein is CASSETGLRTEAFF. The V gene is TRBV6-4, the J gene TRBJ1-1; TRBD1 might be the D (6 bases). Trimming took 3 bases from V and 5 from J, leaving 13 bases between them. CDR1 and CDR2 (germline): MRHNA, SNTAGT. The CDR3 sequence is 14 residues long.